This T cell receptor (beta chain) stems from a study of T-cell reconstitution after alpha-beta-depleted transplantation in children. J lost 2 bases, V lost 4 bases, and 14 bases had no gene match. The CDR3 spans 18 residues. CDR1 is MGHRA, CDR2 YSYEKL, per germline. Construction of the TCRbeta library involved unique molecular identifiers. One entry per CDR3 protein results from TCRdb running MiXCR on the PCR reads. Of about 500,000 distinct CDR3 sequences listed, approximately 30% are singletons. This rearrangement joins TRBV4-1 to TRBJ1-5, with 7 bases that match TRBD1. The sample was PBMCs from the stem cell graft donor, taken from the stem cell graft. This receptor was taken from a human donor who donated a stem cell graft to a child with aplastic anemia. For the CDR3, the DNA is TGCGCCAGCAGCCTAGGGGGACTTACAGGGGACGGCAATCAGCCCCAGCATTTT. Encoded protein: CASSLGGLTGDGNQPQHF.